This T cell receptor (beta chain) appears in the sequencing data of a study of human T cells and chemical hapten exposure. V was clipped by 1 base and J by 5 bases; unmatched bases: 3. Germline V gene sequence: CDR1 MNHNY, CDR2 SVGAGI (reference sequence). CDR3 length: 14 residues. Sample time point: pre-sensitization, week 0. Treatment: therapeutic diphenylcyclopropenone sensitization with weekly scalp DPC. TCRdb reprocessed the RACE reads via MiXCR and lists one record per CDR3 protein. The sample lists roughly 250,000 distinct CDR3 sequences, about 9.4% seen once, with less than 3% in the top ten. Study-wide results and limits: TCRs whose frequency exceeded 1 in 1000 remained the same following DPC sensitization.

This clonotype was observed at least ten times. Its cognate antigen is unknown. The clonotype was recovered from a woman in her thirties or forties with alopecia areata. Some clones in this sample may be carry-over from other donors' samples. Material: whole blood, obtained in connection with sensitization to the hapten diphenylcyclopropenone (DPC). The chain links TRBV6-6 to TRBJ1-1; 8 bases align to TRBD1. The CDR3 nucleotides are TGTGCCAGCAGTTACTGGACAGGGCGGACTGAAGCTTTCTTT. Amino acid sequence: CASSYWTGRTEAFF.